The 16 T cell receptor beta chains reported below all come from one sample, sequenced in a study of control samples from healthy donors and cancer patients. Assay: immunoSEQ multiplex PCR; the TCRdb copy retains only in-frame clones and omits some. The data show 20,000 or so clones, approximately 85% seen once. Sequenced input: PBMCs. The receptors shown here come from a man in his 60s with head and neck cancer.

This chain joins TRBV10-1 and TRBJ2-4; no clear D gene. With 11 bases removed from V and 1 base from J, the gap between germline ends came to 18 bases. Germline CDR1 is WNHNN and CDR2 is SYGVQD (reference sequence). The CDR3 extends over 15 amino acids. The CDR3 loop is CAGYLRDTAKNIQYF. The CDR3 nucleotides are TGCGCCGGATATCTAAGGGATACGGCCAAAAACATTCAGTACTTC.

V and J are TRBV6-5 and TRBJ2-5; TRBD2 agrees at 10 bases. The CDR3 is 15 amino acids. V lost 3 bases and J lost 5; bases outside the gene matches: 6. Germline CDR1 reads MNHEY; CDR2 reads SVGAGI. The CDR3 spells CASSYYSGRPETQYF. CDR3 nucleotide sequence: TGTGCCAGCAGTTATTATAGCGGGAGGCCGGAGACCCAGTACTTC.

This chain links TRBV5-1 with TRBJ1-2; maybe TRBD1 (6 bases). The germline V and J ends were trimmed by 0 bases and 14 bases, with 17 bases remaining between them. CDR3 length equals 13 residues. Germline CDR1 SGHRS, CDR2 YFSETQ. This chain's CDR3 is CASSLAEDSSATF. Here the CDR3 DNA reads TGCGCCAGCAGCTTGGCCGAGGACAGTAGCGCGACCTTC.

This chain connects TRBV1 to TRBJ2-5; the DNA was not used to check the table's D call, TRBD2. TRBV1 is given as a pseudogene. The CDR3 is 17 amino acids. CDR3 amino acids: CTSSQGGAGALQETQYF. The CDR3 DNA reads as TGCACCAGCAGCCAAGGGGGGGCGGGGGCGCTTCAAGAGACCCAGTACTTC.

V and J are TRBV6-2 or TRBV6-3 and TRBJ2-1; tentatively, D is TRBD2 (6 bases). The V gene's germline CDR1 is MNHEY and CDR2 SVGEGT. Trimming cost V 5 bases and J 0 bases, with 20 bases left between them. The CDR3 totals 18 residues. DNA of the CDR3: TGTGCCAGCAGTCCGCGACTAGGGCAGGGTAGCTCCTACAATGAGCAGTTCTTC. This translates into CASSPRLGQGSSYNEQFF.

Note on this clone: One end of the junction is discordant with germline, which a read error may explain. The chain links TRBV2 to TRBJ2-5, with D perhaps TRBD1 (5 bases). The CDR3 spans 11 residues. Germline V CDR1 and CDR2: SNHLY, FYNNEI. In DNA, the CDR3 is TGTGCCAGCATAAGGGGTGAGATCCAGTACTTC. Translation gives CASIRGEIQYF.

This chain uses TRBV27 with TRBJ1-6, with a tentative D call TRBD1 (6 bases). V was shortened by 4 bases and J by 0 bases, with 10 bases between the two germline ends. Germline values: CDR1 MNHEY, CDR2 SMNVEV (reference sequence). The CDR3 extends over 16 amino acids. DNA of the CDR3: TGTGCCAGCAGTTGGACAGCAAGCTCCTATAATTCACCCCTCCACTTT. It specifies CASSWTASSYNSPLHF.

The chain recombines TRBV7-8 with TRBJ1-1, with D perhaps TRBD1 (5 bases). The CDR3 has 15 amino acids. Germline CDR1 SGHVS, CDR2 FQNEAQ. Deletions cut 1 base from V and 4 bases from J, with 13 bases between. The CDR3 DNA reads as TGTGCCAGCAGCTTAGGGGTAGGAAGGGGCACTGAAGCTTTCTTT. It is translated as CASSLGVGRGTEAFF.

V and J are TRBV19 and TRBJ1-5; D remains unclear. There are 15 residues in the CDR3. Per germline, CDR1 LNHDA and CDR2 SQIVND (reference sequence). V lost 5 bases, J lost 5 bases, and 16 bases lay in between. CDR3 sequence: CASSFDFMGDQPQHF. The CDR3 nucleotides read TGTGCCAGTAGTTTTGACTTTATGGGAGATCAGCCCCAGCATTTT.

This clone showed up just a few times. This chain joins TRBV7-2 and TRBJ2-5, with D possibly being TRBD1 (7 bases). CDR1 and CDR2 (germline): SGHTA, FQGNSA. The CDR3 contains 15 residues. Trimming left V 5 bases short and J 7 bases short, with 20 bases between. The CDR3 here is CASSPSGGYSVTQYF. In DNA, the CDR3 is TGTGCCAGCAGCCCCTCAGGGGGGTATTCAGTGACCCAGTACTTC.

The chain couples TRBV5-1 to TRBJ2-1; the D is unclear. There are 14 residues in the CDR3. The V end was cut by 1 base, the J end by 1 base, with 6 bases between. Germline CDR1 reads SGHRS; CDR2 reads YFSETQ. The CDR3 region has the DNA TGCGCCAGCAGCTTGATTACTTCCTACAATGAGCAGTTCTTC. This translates into CASSLITSYNEQFF.

The chain is built from TRBV27 and TRBJ1-6; D is possibly TRBD1 (5 bases). Germline V CDR1 and CDR2: MNHEY, SMNVEV (reference sequence). There are 16 residues in the CDR3. Trimming pared 6 bases from V and 10 bases from J, leaving 22 bases between. The CDR3 region has the DNA TGTGCCAGCAGCTTCGGGACTGGGATGGGAGGGTCACCCCTCCACTTT. Its protein product is CASSFGTGMGGSPLHF.

V gene TRBV27 combines with J gene TRBJ1-1; maybe TRBD1 (5 bases). The CDR3 is made up of 14 amino acids. In germline, CDR1 is MNHEY, CDR2 SMNVEV (reference sequence). The V and J ends lost 5 bases and 1 base respectively, with 11 bases between them. In DNA form, the CDR3 reads TGTGCCAGCAGTCTGGGACGGTGGAACACTGAAGCTTTCTTT. Protein product: CASSLGRWNTEAFF.

The rearrangement uses TRBV5-4 and TRBJ2-4; the match to TRBD1 covers 7 bases. This CDR3 spans 16 amino acids. Germline loops: CDR1 SGHNT, CDR2 YYREEE (reference sequence). V was pared by 1 base and J by 3 bases, with 7 bases of the junction left unmatched. The CDR3: CASSLSGQLYKNIQYF. The CDR3 DNA reads as TGTGCCAGCAGCTTGTCGGGACAGTTGTACAAAAACATTCAGTACTTC.

Only a few counts were recorded for this clone. The chain joins TRBV28 to TRBJ2-3; 11 bases agree with TRBD2. The CDR3 contains 17 residues. The junction had 8 bases not matched to a gene; V was cut back by 3 bases and J by 3 bases. In germline, CDR1 is MDHEN, CDR2 SYDVKM. CDR3: CASSFSGRARDTDTQYF. The CDR3 DNA reads TGTGCCAGCAGTTTTAGCGGGAGGGCCCGAGATACAGATACGCAGTATTTT.

This sequence joins TRBV5-8 and TRBJ2-7, with 11 bases aligning to TRBD1. CDR3 length: 13 amino acids. V lost 4 bases, J lost 13 bases, and 10 bases stayed unmatched. From germline, CDR1 is SGHTS and CDR2 YDEGEE. The CDR3 protein is CASSLRTGGHIYF. Here the CDR3 DNA reads TGTGCCAGCAGCCTCCGGACAGGGGGCCACATTTACTTC.